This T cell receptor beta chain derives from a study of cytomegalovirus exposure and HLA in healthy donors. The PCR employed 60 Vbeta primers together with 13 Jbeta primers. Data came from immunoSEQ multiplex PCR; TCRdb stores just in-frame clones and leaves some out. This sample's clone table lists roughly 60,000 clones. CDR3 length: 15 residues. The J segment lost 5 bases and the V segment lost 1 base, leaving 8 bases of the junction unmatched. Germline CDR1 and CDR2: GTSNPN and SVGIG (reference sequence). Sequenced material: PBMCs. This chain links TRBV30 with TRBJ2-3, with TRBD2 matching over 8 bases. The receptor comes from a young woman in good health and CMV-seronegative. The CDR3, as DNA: TGTGCCTGGAGTGCGAGCAGCGGGGGCAGAGATACGCAGTATTTT. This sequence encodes CAWSASSGGRDTQYF.